This is a list of T cell receptor beta chains from one sample in a study of T cells in Graves' hyperthyroidism and ophthalmopathy. TCRdb used MiXCR to reprocess the multiplex PCR reads, holding one entry per CDR3 protein. The sample yields about 550,000 distinct CDR3 sequences, less than 25% seen once. Sequencing was done on a sample of blood. Receptors were obtained from a man aged 18 to 35 with Graves' hyperthyroidism. CDR3s leave out the opening cysteine and the closing phenylalanine or tryptophan. Clone size, where shown, is once, few, many, or a class for clones that have expanded.

j_call clone_size v_call cdr3_length cdr3_aa
TRBJ2-5 many TRBV12-3/TRBV12-4 13 ASSLGPTGGETQY
TRBJ2-7 . TRBV12-3/TRBV12-4 12 ASSETGGNYEQY
TRBJ2-3 many TRBV5-4 13 ASSLVSSQGDTQY
TRBJ2-7 few TRBV12-3/TRBV12-4 10 ASTPTGNEQY
TRBJ2-7 . TRBV15 10 ATSRVPYEQY
TRBJ1-6 many TRBV6-2/TRBV6-3 12 ASTGTANNSPLH
TRBJ1-1 many TRBV30 10 AWSPSVSEAF
TRBJ1-2 many TRBV30 12 AWSRSRWRGGYT
TRBJ1-1 many TRBV20-1 10 SPRGMNTETF
TRBJ1-1 few TRBV6-2/TRBV6-3 12 ASTPGQYRTEAF
TRBJ1-5 many TRBV4-1 12 ASSDRGVGQPQH
TRBJ2-6 few TRBV6-2/TRBV6-3 16 ASSPRDRVYSGANVLT
TRBJ1-2 . TRBV6-2/TRBV6-3 15 ASSYVLRSTAVYGYT
TRBJ2-7 . TRBV28 11 ASSLQGNNEQY
TRBJ2-7 . TRBV10-3 10 AISDQPYEQY
TRBJ2-7 . TRBV7-2 13 ASSLAAGTLYEQY
TRBJ1-1 few TRBV2 11 ASRYTQNTEAF
TRBJ2-7 many TRBV6-5 11 ASALGRVDEQY
TRBJ2-7 many TRBV29-1 12 SVEGSATNYEQY
TRBJ1-2 . TRBV6-2/TRBV6-3 15 ASSTRTGPPTNYGYT
TRBJ2-2 . TRBV5-1 11 ASSLPLPGELF
TRBJ2-6 . TRBV7-3 13 ASSLLHSGANVLT
TRBJ2-7 many TRBV5-1 12 ASSLGLASYEQY
TRBJ2-7 many TRBV9 12 ASSVDSSSYEQY
TRBJ1-1 many TRBV6-1 11 ASKRMVALEAF
TRBJ1-2 many TRBV12-3/TRBV12-4 12 ASSLVTGGRGYT
TRBJ1-5 . TRBV5-6 14 ASSWRGGGNKQPQH
TRBJ2-5 many TRBV7-2 11 ASGQGAGETQY
TRBJ1-5 . TRBV19 13 ASSWSGYSNQPHH
TRBJ1-2 many TRBV11-2 11 ASSLKEGNGYT
TRBJ2-4 many TRBV6-2/TRBV6-3 15 ASSYSHRAKTKNIKY
TRBJ2-7 . TRBV12-3/TRBV12-4 10 ASSFQPGEQY
TRBJ2-7 . TRBV6-2/TRBV6-3 16 ASSFPPYDRDYSYEQY
TRBJ1-1 few TRBV14 11 ASSPWGLFEAF
TRBJ1-3 few TRBV15 13 ATSRGGGVGNTIY
TRBJ1-5 few TRBV3-1 13 ASSRGNRGQEPQH
TRBJ2-7 many TRBV15 13 ATSTSTETTYEQY
TRBJ2-7 . TRBV20-1 11 SARIQNSYEQY
TRBJ1-5 many TRBV7-2 11 ASSPLPREPQH
TRBJ2-7 many TRBV25-1 13 ASSGPPARGYEQY
TRBJ1-5 many TRBV2 13 ASSVGTANYQPQH
TRBJ2-7 many TRBV25-1 11 ASRDRTTYEQY
TRBJ2-7 . TRBV6-5 12 ASSYSYRGDEQY
TRBJ1-1 few TRBV19 13 ASSMAQGASNEAF
TRBJ2-7 few TRBV28 12 ASSSGGSIHEQY